This entry concerns a single T cell receptor beta chain. Its antigen remains unknown. The use of a sample-barcoded 5' primer and a J-beta primer mix characterized a second PCR of roughly 7 to 11 cycles. Every sample returned 3 million or more CDR3-containing paired-end reads. TCRdb called the 5' RACE reads again in MiXCR, with one record for every CDR3 protein. This table has over 1,200,000 distinct CDR3 sequences, 45% to 70% appearing once. CDR3 length equals 22 residues. Caucasian individuals from Russia who were healthy and aged roughly 6 to 90 acted as donors. PBMCs, at least 7 million per sample, were isolated. This entry is derived from a study of blood T cells in healthy people across ages. Study-wide findings and caveats: CMV status of donors was not determined, possibly confounding expanded clonotype changes.

The sequence derives from a young man in good health. V usage is TRBV21-1 and J usage is TRBJ2-3; the tabulated D call, TRBD2, remains unverified against the DNA. TRBV21-1 is deemed a pseudogene. Sequencing used blood. The CDR3 coding sequence is TGTGCCAGCAGCAAAGTTGGGACTCAGAATCCGGGACTAGTGAGATTTCCAGATACGCAGTATTTT. Its translation: CASSKVGTQNPGLVRFPDTQYF.